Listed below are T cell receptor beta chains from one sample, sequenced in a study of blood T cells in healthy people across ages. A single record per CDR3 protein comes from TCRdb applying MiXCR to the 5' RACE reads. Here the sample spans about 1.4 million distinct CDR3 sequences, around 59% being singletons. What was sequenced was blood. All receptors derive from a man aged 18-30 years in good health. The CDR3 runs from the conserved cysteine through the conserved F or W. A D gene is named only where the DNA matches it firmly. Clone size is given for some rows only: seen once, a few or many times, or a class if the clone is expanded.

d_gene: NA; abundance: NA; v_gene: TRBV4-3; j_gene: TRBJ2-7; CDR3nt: TGCGCCAGCCCATGGCCGGCTTCAATCTACGAGCAGTACTTC; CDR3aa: CASPWPASIYEQYF
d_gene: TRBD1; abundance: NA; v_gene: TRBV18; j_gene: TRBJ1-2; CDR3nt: TGTGCCAGCTCAGCCAGACAGGGGACGACGGCGGGGGGCTACACCTTC; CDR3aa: CASSARQGTTAGGYTF
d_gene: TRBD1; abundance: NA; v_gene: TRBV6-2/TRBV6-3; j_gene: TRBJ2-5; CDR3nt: TGTGCCAGCACTTTAACACCGGACAGGGGGTCGGAGGAGACCCAGTACTTC; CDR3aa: CASTLTPDRGSEETQYF
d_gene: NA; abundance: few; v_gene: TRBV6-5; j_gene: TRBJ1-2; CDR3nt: TGTGCCAGCAGTTCGGTCCCTTATGGCTACACCTTC; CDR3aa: CASSSVPYGYTF
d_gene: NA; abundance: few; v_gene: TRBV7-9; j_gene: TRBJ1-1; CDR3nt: TGTGCCAGCAGCTTAGATTGGGGAGGGATAAACACTGAAGCTTTCTTT; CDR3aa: CASSLDWGGINTEAFF
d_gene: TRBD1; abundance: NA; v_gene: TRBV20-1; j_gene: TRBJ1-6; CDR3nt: TGCAGTGCCCTCCCCGGGACAGCTTATAATTCACCCCTCCACTTT; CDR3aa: CSALPGTAYNSPLHF
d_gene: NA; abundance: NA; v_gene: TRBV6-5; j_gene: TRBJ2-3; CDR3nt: TGTGCCAGCAGTTACCAGCCTAGCACAGGTACGCAGTATTTT; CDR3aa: CASSYQPSTGTQYF
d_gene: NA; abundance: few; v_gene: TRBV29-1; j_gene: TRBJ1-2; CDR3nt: TGCAGCGTTGGTGAGGAGCACAACTATGGCTACACCTTC; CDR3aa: CSVGEEHNYGYTF
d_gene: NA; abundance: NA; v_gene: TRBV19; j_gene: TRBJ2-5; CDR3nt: TGTGCCAGTAGTATCCTCGGACTCGAGGGGCAAGAGACCCAGTACTTC; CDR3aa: CASSILGLEGQETQYF
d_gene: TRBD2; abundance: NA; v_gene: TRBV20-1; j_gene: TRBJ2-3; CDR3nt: TGCAGTGCTAGAGATCCTCTAGCGGGGTTCACAGATACGCAGTATTTT; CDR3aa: CSARDPLAGFTDTQYF
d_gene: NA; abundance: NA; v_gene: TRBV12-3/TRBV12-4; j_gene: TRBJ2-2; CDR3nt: TGTGCCAGCAGGATGAGTCCTGCCGGGGAGCTGTTTTTT; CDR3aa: CASRMSPAGELFF
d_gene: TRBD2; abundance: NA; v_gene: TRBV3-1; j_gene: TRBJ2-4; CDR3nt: TGTGCCAGCACCCCGGGACTAGCGGGGCCAAAAAACATTCAGTACTTC; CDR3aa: CASTPGLAGPKNIQYF
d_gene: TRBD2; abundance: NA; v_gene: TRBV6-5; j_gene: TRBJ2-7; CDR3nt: TGTGCCAGCAGTTACTCGAGCGGCGGGGGATCCTACGAGCAGTACTTC; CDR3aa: CASSYSSGGGSYEQYF
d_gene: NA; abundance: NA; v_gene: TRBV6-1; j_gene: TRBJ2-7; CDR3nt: TGTGCCAGCAGTGCTTCGGTCCAAAGCTACGAGCAGTACTTC; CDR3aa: CASSASVQSYEQYF
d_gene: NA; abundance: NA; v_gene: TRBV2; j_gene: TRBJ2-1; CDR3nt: TGTGCCAGCAGTAAGGCGGCACACTCCTACAATGAGCAGTTCTTC; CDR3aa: CASSKAAHSYNEQFF
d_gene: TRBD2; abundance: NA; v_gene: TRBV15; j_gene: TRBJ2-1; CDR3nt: TGTGCCACCAGCACGAGACTAGCGGGAGGGCCTGAGCAGTTCTTC; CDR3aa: CATSTRLAGGPEQFF
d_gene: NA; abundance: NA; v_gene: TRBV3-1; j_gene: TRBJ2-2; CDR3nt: TGTGCCAGCAGCCGTCGTCATAGCGGGAACACCGGGGAGCTGTTTTTT; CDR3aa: CASSRRHSGNTGELFF
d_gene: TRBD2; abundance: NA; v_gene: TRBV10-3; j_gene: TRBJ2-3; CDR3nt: TGTGCCATCAGCTTAGCGGGACCTGAAGATACGCAGTATTTT; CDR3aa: CAISLAGPEDTQYF
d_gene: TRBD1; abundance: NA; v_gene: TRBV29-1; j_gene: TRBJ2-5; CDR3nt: TGCAGCACCATCGGACCTTCCCCAGGGGGAGAGCAGTACTTC; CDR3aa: CSTIGPSPGGEQYF
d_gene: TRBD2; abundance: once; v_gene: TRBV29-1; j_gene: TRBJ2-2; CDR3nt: TGCAGCGTTGAAGCCCCGGGGGGGGCTAACACCGGGGAGCTGTTTTTT; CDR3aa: CSVEAPGGANTGELFF
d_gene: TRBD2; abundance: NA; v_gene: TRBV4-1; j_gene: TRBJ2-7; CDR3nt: TGCGCCAGCAGCCCTGAGACTAGCGGGACCTACGAGCAGTACTTC; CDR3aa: CASSPETSGTYEQYF
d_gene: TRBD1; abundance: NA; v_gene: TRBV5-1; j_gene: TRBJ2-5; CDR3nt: TGCGCCAGCAGCCGATCCGGGACAGGAAGTTTGAAAGAGACCCAGTACTTC; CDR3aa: CASSRSGTGSLKETQYF
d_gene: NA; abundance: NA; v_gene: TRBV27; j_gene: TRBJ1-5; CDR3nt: TGTGCCAGCAGTTTAGGGGGGTCAGTTCAGCCCCAGCATTTT; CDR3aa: CASSLGGSVQPQHF
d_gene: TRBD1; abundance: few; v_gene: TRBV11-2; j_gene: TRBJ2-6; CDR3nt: TGTGCAGCGTACAACGCAGGGGGCTATATCTCTGGGGCCAACGTCCTGACTTTC; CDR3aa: CAAYNAGGYISGANVLTF
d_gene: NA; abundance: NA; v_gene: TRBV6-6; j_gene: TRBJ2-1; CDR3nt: TGTGCCAGCAGTTACTCCTTCAATGAGCAGTTCTTC; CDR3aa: CASSYSFNEQFF
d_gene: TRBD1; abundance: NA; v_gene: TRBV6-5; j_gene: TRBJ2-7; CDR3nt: TGTGCCAGCAGTTACTCTCTTCGGACAGGGAGATTCGAGCAGTACTTC; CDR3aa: CASSYSLRTGRFEQYF
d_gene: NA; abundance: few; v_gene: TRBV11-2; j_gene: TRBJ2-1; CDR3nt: TGTGCCAGCAGCGCGGGACTCAAAGACAATGAGCAGTTCTTC; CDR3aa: CASSAGLKDNEQFF
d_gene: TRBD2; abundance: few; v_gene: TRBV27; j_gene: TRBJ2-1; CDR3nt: TGTGCCAGCAGTTTATCGGTGTCCCTAGCGGCTAGCTCCTACAATGAGCAGTTCTTC; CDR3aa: CASSLSVSLAASSYNEQFF
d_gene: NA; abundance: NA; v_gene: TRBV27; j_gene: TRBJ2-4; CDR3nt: TGTGCCAGCAGTTCCGACTGGGGGGCAGTGAACATTCAGTACTTC; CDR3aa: CASSSDWGAVNIQYF
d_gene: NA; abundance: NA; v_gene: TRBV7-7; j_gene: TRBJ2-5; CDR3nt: TGTGCTAGCAGCCCCGGCGGTGCCATACAAGAGACCCAGTACTTC; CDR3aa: CASSPGGAIQETQYF
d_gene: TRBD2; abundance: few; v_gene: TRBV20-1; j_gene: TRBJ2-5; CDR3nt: TGCAGTGCTTTAGCGGGGGGCGAAGAGACCCAGTACTTC; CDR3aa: CSALAGGEETQYF
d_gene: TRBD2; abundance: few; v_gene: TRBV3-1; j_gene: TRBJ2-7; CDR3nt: TGTGCCAGCAGCCGCCTGGCGGGACTAGCGAACGAGCAGTACTTC; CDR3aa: CASSRLAGLANEQYF
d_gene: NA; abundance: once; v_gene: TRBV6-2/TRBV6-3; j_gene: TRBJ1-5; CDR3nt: TGTGCCAGCAGTTACAGGGCAGGAAGCCAGCCCCAGCATTTT; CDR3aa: CASSYRAGSQPQHF
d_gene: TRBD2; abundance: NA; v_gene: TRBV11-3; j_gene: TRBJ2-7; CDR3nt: TGTGCCAGCAGCGCCCCACGACCAAAACTAGCGGGGAGGATTGACGAGCAGTACTTC; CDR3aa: CASSAPRPKLAGRIDEQYF
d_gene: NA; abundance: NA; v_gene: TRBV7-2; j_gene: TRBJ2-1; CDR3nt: TGTGCCAGCAGCCCCCAGGGAGTACCGAATGAGCAGTTCTTC; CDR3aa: CASSPQGVPNEQFF
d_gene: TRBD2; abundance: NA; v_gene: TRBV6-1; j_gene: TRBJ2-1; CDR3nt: TGTGCCAGCAGTGACCCTAACCGACCGGGACTAGCGGGGAATGAGCAGTTCTTC; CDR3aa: CASSDPNRPGLAGNEQFF
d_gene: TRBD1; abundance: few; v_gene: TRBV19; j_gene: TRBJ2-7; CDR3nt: TGTGCCAGTACCGGACAGGGCTACGAGCAGTACTTC; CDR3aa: CASTGQGYEQYF
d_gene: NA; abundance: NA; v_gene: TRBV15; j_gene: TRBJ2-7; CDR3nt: TGTGCCACCAGCAGGGACCCAGGACGCTTCTACGAGCAGTACTTC; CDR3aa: CATSRDPGRFYEQYF
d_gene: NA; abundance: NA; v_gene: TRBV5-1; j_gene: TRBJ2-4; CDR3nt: TGCGCCAGCGGGCCCCGGGACAATTATGATTCCTACGAGGAGTACTTC; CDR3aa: CASGPRDNYDSYEEYF
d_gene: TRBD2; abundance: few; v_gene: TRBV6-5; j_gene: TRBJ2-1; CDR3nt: TGTGCCAGCAGTTACTCAAGGACTAGGTTCCATGAGCAGTTCTTC; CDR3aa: CASSYSRTRFHEQFF
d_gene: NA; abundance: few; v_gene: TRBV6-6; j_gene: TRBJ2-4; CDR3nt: TGTGCCAGCGGGCCTAAGTACATTCAGTACTTC; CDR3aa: CASGPKYIQYF
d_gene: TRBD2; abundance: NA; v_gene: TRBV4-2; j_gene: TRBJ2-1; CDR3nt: TGTGCCAGCAGCCAAGGGACTAGCGGAGAATACAATGAGCAGTTCTTC; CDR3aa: CASSQGTSGEYNEQFF
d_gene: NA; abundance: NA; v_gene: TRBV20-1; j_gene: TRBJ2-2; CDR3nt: TGCAGTGCTAGATTGGGGACCGGGGAGCTGTTTTTT; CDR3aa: CSARLGTGELFF
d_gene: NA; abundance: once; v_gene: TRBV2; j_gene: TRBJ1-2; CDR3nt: TGTGCCAGCAGTGAACGGCAAGTCTATGGCTACACCTTC; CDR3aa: CASSERQVYGYTF
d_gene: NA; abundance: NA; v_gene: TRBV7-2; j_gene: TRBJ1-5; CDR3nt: TGTGCCAGCAGCTTAGCGCTAGAGCAGCCCCAGCATTTT; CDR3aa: CASSLALEQPQHF
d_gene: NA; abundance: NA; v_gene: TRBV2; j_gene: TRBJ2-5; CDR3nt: TGTGCCAGCAGCCAAGGGGCATCCAGAGGGGAGACCCAGTACTTC; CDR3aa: CASSQGASRGETQYF
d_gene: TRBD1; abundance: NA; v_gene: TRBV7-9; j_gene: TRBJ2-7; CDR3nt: TGTGCCAGCAGCGAGGGACAGAAACTCTACGAGCAGTACTTC; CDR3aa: CASSEGQKLYEQYF
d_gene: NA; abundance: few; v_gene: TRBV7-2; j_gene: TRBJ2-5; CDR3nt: TGTGCCAGCAGCCTGAAACCAAGGGGCGGCGCCGGTGAGACCCAGTACTTC; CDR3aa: CASSLKPRGGAGETQYF
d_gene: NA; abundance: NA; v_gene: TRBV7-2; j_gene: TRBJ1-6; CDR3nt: TGTGCCAGCAGCTTAGAGGGAGCGCGAAGCCCACCCCTCCACTTT; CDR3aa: CASSLEGARSPPLHF
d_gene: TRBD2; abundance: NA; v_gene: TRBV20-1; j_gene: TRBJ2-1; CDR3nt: TGCAGTGCTAGAGATCGGTCTAGCGGGGGCTACTACAATGAGCAGTTCTTC; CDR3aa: CSARDRSSGGYYNEQFF
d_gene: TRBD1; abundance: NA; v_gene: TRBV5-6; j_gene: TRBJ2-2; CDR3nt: TGTGCCAGCAGCTTCTGGACCGGGACAGGGGGAACCGGGGAGCTGTTTTTT; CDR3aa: CASSFWTGTGGTGELFF
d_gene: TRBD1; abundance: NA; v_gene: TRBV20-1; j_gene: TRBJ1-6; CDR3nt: TGCAGTGCTAGAGACCCTATTGGGACAGCAAATTCACCCCTCCACTTT; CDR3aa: CSARDPIGTANSPLHF
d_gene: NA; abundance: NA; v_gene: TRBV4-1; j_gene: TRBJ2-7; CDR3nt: TGCGCCAGCAGCCAACAGCCGACAGGTTACGAGCAGTACTTC; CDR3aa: CASSQQPTGYEQYF
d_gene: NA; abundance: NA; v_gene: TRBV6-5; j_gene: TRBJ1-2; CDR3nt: TGTGCCAGCAGTTACTCTTCGGCAGGGGTAAATGGCTACACCTTC; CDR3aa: CASSYSSAGVNGYTF
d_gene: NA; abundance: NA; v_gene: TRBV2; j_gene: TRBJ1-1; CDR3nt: TGTGCCAGCACCGCAGGGAGGAACACTGAAGCTTTCTTT; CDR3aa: CASTAGRNTEAFF
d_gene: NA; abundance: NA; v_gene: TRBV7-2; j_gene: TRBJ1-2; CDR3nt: TGTGCCAGCAGCGCGTACAGGGAAGCTGGCTACACCTTC; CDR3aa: CASSAYREAGYTF
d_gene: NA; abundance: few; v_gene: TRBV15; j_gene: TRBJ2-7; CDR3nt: TGTGCCACCAGCAGAGGGGCTACCTCCTACGAGCAGTACTTC; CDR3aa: CATSRGATSYEQYF
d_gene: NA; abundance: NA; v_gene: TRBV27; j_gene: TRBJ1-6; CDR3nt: TGTGCCAGCAGTCCCTTATCCCCCTATAATTCACCCCTCCACTTT; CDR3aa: CASSPLSPYNSPLHF
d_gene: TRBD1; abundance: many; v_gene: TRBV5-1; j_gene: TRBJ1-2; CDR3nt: TGCGCCAGCAGCTTGGTCGGACAGGGGAGCGGCTACACCTTC; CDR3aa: CASSLVGQGSGYTF